Listed below are T cell receptor beta chains from one sample, sequenced in a study of blood T cell repertoires in COVID-19. The protocol was immunoSEQ multiplex PCR, while the TCRdb copy is restricted to in-frame clones and leaves out a portion. The data contain some 290,000 clones, about nine tenths of them seen just once; the ten biggest clones take up less than 3.5%. Input material: peripheral blood. The receptors shown here come from a woman younger than 45 with COVID-19, enrolled during active disease. Both conserved end residues are part of each CDR3. D genes are given only for firm matches.

v_call	j_call	d_call	cdr3_aa
TRBV7-6	TRBJ2-1	TRBD2	CASSLVSAGAHNEQFF
TRBV25-1	TRBJ2-7	NA	CASSEYNRDGSYEQYF
TRBV19	TRBJ2-7	NA	CASSIGDCLVAYEQYF
TRBV11-2	TRBJ1-2	TRBD1	CASSLASGTVNYGYTF
TRBV5-1	TRBJ2-7	TRBD2	CASSKGLAGVLEQYF
TRBV27	TRBJ1-5	TRBD1	CASSSGQGYNQPQHF
TRBV2	TRBJ1-6	TRBD1	CASSRDRLGNSPLHF
TRBV19	TRBJ2-3	TRBD1	CASGLGQGTDTQYF
TRBV10-3	TRBJ1-5	NA	CAISESSSNQPQHF
TRBV7-3	TRBJ2-1	NA	CASSSHLGPISYNEQFF
TRBV27	TRBJ2-7	TRBD1	CASSLGAGQGFDEQYF
TRBV7-7	TRBJ1-1	NA	CASSLAQGAEAFF
TRBV28	TRBJ2-2	NA	CASSFTVHTGELFF
TRBV7-9	TRBJ1-3	NA	CASSLGRGYSGNTIYF
TRBV5-4	TRBJ2-2	TRBD1	CASTPGQGLNTGELFF
TRBV7-2	TRBJ1-1	NA	CASSLNSDTEAFF
TRBV9	TRBJ2-2	TRBD2	CASSPRGLAGRSTGELFF
TRBV9	TRBJ1-2	TRBD1	CASSVGDSPYGYTF
TRBV15	TRBJ1-2	TRBD1	CATSSPATGPDYGYTF
TRBV5-4	TRBJ2-1	TRBD2	CASSGGREGNQEQFF
TRBV13	TRBJ2-1	NA	CASSSIDTNNEQFF
TRBV2	TRBJ1-1	NA	CASSVRVMNTEAFF
TRBV6-5	TRBJ2-2	TRBD1	CASSRGQATGELFF
TRBV5-6	TRBJ1-3	NA	CASSPTGGPGNTIYF
TRBV19	TRBJ2-7	NA	CASSISGTSSYEQYF
TRBV19	TRBJ1-5	NA	CASAQGSNQPQHF
TRBV27	TRBJ2-2	TRBD1	CASSITGAGELFF
TRBV19	TRBJ2-1	NA	CASSILTGAGYSYNEQFF
TRBV6-5	TRBJ1-1	TRBD1	CASSSTGDPSEAFF
TRBV5-1	TRBJ1-2	NA	CASSLPLRGRSNYGYTF
TRBV7-6	TRBJ2-5	TRBD2	CASSFVLPGTSGKETQYF
TRBV18	TRBJ1-2	TRBD1	CASSPLGTGEGYTF
TRBV29-1	TRBJ2-3	TRBD2	CSGGGLAGTDTQYF
TRBV13	TRBJ2-5	NA	CASSLAIRRETQYF
TRBV20-1	TRBJ2-1	TRBD2	CSASIASGSRGEQFF
TRBV28	TRBJ1-2	TRBD1	CASSLVAPQGADYGYTF
TRBV27	TRBJ1-6	NA	CASSRQGQDNSPLHF
TRBV7-9	TRBJ2-7	TRBD2	CASSSTSGKDYEQYF
TRBV5-1	TRBJ1-3	TRBD1	CASSHNRGSGNTIYF
TRBV5-3	TRBJ1-1	NA	CARSLGGGRDTEAFF
TRBV19	TRBJ2-7	TRBD1	CASSVDRVASYEQYF
TRBV9	TRBJ2-1	TRBD2	CASSSGLAGTYNEQFF